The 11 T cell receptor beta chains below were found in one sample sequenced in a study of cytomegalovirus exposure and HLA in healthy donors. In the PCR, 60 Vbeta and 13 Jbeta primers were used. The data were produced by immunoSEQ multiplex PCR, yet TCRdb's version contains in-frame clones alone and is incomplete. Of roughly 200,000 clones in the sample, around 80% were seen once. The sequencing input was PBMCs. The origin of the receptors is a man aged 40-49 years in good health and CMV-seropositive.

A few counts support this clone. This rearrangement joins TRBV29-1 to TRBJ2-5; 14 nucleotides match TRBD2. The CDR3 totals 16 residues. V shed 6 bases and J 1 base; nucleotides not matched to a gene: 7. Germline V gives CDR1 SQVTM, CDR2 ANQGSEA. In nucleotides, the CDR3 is TGCAGCGTCAATCCGGGGACTAGCGGGAGCCAAGAGACCCAGTACTTC. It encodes CSVNPGTSGSQETQYF.

DNA of the CDR3: TGTGCCACCAGCAGAGATCTGGCAGGGAAGAACGAGCAGTACTTC. Its translation: CATSRDLAGKNEQYF. The chain employs TRBV15 and TRBJ2-7; TRBD1 is a possible D gene (5 bases). Trimming left V 0 bases short and J 5 bases short, with 14 bases between. CDR3 size: 15 residues. Germline assignment: CDR1 LNHNV and CDR2 YYDKDF (reference sequence).

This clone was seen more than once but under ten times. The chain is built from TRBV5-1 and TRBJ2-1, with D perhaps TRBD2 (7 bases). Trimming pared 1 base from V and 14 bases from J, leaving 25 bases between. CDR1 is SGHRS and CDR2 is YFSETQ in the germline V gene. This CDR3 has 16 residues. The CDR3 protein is CASSLRGGWKRGGEFF. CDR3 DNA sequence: TGCGCCAGCAGCTTGAGGGGGGGCTGGAAGCGGGGCGGTGAGTTCTTC.

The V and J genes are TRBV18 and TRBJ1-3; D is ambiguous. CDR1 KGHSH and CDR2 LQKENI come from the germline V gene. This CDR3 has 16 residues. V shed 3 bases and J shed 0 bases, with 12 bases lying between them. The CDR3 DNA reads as TGTGCCAGCTCACCTGCGACGAGGCCCTCTGGAAACACCATATATTTT. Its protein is CASSPATRPSGNTIYF.

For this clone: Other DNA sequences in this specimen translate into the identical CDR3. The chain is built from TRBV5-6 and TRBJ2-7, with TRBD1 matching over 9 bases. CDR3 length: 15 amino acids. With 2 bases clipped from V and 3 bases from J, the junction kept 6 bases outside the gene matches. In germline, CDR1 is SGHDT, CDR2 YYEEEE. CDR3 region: CASSFRGTGIYEQYF. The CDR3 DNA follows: TGTGCCAGCAGCTTCCGCGGGACAGGGATCTACGAGCAGTACTTC. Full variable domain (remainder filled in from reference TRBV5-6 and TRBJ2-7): DAGVTQSPTHLIKTRGQQVTLRCSPKSGHDTVSWYQQALGQGPQFIFQYYEEEERQRGNFPDRFSGHQFPNYSSELNVNALLLGDSALYLCASSFRGTGIYEQYFGPGTRLTVT.

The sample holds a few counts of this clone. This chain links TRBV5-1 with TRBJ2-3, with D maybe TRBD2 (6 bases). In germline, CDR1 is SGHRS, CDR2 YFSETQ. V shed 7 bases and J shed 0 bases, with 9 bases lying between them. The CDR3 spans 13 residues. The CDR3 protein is CASGRDSTDTQYF. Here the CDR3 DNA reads TGCGCCAGCGGGCGGGATAGCACAGATACGCAGTATTTT.

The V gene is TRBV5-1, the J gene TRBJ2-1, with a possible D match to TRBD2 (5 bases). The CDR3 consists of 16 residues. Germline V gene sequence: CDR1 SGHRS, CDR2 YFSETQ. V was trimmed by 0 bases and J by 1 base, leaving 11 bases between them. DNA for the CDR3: TGCGCCAGCAGCTTGGAGGGCGGGCAGTCCTACAATGAGCAGTTCTTC. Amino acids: CASSLEGGQSYNEQFF.

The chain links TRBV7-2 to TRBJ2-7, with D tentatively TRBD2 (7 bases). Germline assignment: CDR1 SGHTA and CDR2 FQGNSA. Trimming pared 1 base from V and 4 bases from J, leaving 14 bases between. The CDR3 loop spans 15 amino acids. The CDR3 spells CASSLEGGGWYEQYF. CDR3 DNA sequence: TGTGCCAGCAGCTTAGAGGGAGGGGGGTGGTACGAGCAGTACTTC.

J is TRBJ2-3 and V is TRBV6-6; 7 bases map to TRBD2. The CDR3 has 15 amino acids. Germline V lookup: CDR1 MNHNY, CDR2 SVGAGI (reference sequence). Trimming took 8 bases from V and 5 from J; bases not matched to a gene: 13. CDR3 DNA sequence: TGTGCCAGCCGCGCACCGGGAGGCGGGATAGATACGCAGTATTTT. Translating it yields CASRAPGGGIDTQYF.

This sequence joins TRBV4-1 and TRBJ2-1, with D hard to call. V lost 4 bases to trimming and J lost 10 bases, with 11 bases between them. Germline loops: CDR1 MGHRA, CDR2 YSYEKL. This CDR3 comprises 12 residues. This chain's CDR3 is CASSPVPSEQFF. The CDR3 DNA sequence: TGCGCCAGCAGCCCCGTCCCTTCGGAGCAGTTCTTC.

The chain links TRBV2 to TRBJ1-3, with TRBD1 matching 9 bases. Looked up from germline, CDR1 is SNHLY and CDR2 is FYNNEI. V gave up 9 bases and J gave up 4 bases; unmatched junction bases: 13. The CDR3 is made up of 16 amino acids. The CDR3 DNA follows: TGTGCCAGTACGAACGTGGGACAGGGTACAGGAAACACCATATATTTT. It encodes CASTNVGQGTGNTIYF.